The 6 T cell receptor beta chains below all came from one sample that was sequenced in a study of identical twins. MiXCR, run by TCRdb on the 5' RACE reads, gives a single entry per CDR3 protein. The sample includes 690,000 or so distinct CDR3 sequences, around 5.7% seen only once; the top ten take approximately 1.6%. The sequenced material came from naive T cells sorted from blood. These receptors were collected from a man aged 18 to 30 in good health.

This clonotype was counted at least ten times. The chain combines TRBV20-1 with TRBJ2-7; TRBD1 might be the D (6 bases). There are 13 residues in the CDR3. V lost 6 bases, J lost 2 bases, and 14 bases lay in between. The V gene's germline CDR1 is DFQATT and CDR2 SNEGSKA (reference sequence). The CDR3 spells CSATDSNPYEQYF. CDR3 nucleotides: TGCAGTGCCACGGACAGTAACCCCTACGAGCAGTACTTC.

At least ten counts were recorded for this clonotype. The V and J genes are TRBV12-3 or TRBV12-4 and TRBJ2-5; 9 positions match TRBD1. This CDR3 is 14 amino acids long. V trimming: 5 bases; J trimming: 4 bases; junction bases outside the gene matches: 5. DNA for the CDR3: TGTGCCAGCAGTAAGGGACAGGGAAGAGAGACCCAGTACTTC. Translated: CASSKGQGRETQYF.

This clonotype was recorded at least ten times. The rearrangement uses TRBV20-1 and TRBJ2-1, with D hard to call. V lost 4 bases and J 3 bases, leaving 10 bases between the germline ends. Germline V gives CDR1 DFQATT, CDR2 SNEGSKA (reference sequence). The CDR3 loop spans 13 amino acids. As DNA, the CDR3 is TGCAGTGCTATAGTTGGTAGCTACAATGAGCAGTTCTTC. Amino acids: CSAIVGSYNEQFF.

For this clonotype: A read error is possible here, since a much larger clone lies one base away. The genes are TRBV12-3 or TRBV12-4 and TRBJ2-3; 10 bases map to TRBD2. This CDR3 has 16 amino acids. The CDR3 reads CAGSFILAGRTDTQYF. The CDR3 coding sequence is TGTGCCGGCAGTTTTATACTAGCGGGACGCACAGATACGCAGTATTTT.

The chain has TRBV14 and TRBJ2-3, with D perhaps matching TRBD2 (6 bases). Trimming shortened V by 8 bases and J by 4 bases, and 19 bases separated the two germline ends. This CDR3 has 15 amino acids. CDR1 is SGHDN, CDR2 FVKESK, per germline. CDR3 nucleotides: TGTGCCAGCGATCCCTACGGAGGAGGGGCAGATACGCAGTATTTT. Its protein product is CASDPYGGGADTQYF.

The sample holds a few counts of this clonotype. The J gene is TRBJ1-2, the V gene TRBV18, with 7 bases matching TRBD1. This CDR3 is 13 amino acids long. V shed 2 bases, J shed 4 bases, and the junction held 1 base outside the gene matches. From germline, CDR1 is KGHSH and CDR2 LQKENI. In DNA form, the CDR3 reads TGTGCCAGCTCACCATCAGGGGGCTATGGCTACACCTTC. This translates into CASSPSGGYGYTF.